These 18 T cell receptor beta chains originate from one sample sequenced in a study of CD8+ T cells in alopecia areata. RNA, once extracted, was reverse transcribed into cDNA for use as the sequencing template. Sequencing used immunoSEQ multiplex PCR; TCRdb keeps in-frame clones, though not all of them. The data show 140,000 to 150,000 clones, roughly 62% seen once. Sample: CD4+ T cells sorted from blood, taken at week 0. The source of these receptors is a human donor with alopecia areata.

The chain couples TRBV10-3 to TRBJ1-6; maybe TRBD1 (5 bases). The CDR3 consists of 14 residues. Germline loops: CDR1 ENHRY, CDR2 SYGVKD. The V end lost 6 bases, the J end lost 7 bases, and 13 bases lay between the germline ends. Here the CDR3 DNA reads TGTGCCATCAGCGCAGGGAGTGACAATTCACCCCTCCACTTT. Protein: CAISAGSDNSPLHF.

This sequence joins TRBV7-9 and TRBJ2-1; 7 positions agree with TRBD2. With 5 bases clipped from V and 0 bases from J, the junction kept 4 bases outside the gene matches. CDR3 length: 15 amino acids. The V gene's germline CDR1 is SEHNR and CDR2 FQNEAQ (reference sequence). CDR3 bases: TGTGCCAGCAGCCGAAGCGGGACCTCCTACAATGAGCAGTTCTTC. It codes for CASSRSGTSYNEQFF.

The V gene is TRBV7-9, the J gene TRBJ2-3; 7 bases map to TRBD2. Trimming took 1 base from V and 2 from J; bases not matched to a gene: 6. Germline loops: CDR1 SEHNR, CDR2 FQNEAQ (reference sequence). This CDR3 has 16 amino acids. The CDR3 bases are TGTGCCAGCAGCTTAGGGAGCGGGGTCAACACAGATACGCAGTATTTT. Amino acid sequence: CASSLGSGVNTDTQYF.

The CDR3 region is CASSVGQGSNQPQHF. Here the CDR3 DNA reads TGTGCCAGCAGCGTCGGACAGGGAAGCAATCAGCCCCAGCATTTT. The chain uses TRBV9 and TRBJ1-5; 8 nucleotides line up with TRBD1. CDR1 and CDR2 from the germline V gene are SGDLS and YYNGEE. Losses at the gene ends were 2 bases for V and 1 base for J; bases not matched to a gene: 2. The CDR3 spans 15 residues.

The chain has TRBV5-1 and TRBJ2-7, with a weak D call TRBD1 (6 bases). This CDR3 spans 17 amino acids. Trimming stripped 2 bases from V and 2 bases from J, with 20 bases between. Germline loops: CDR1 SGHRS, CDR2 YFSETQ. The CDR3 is CASSFRALGAGAYEQYF. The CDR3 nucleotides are TGCGCCAGCAGCTTTCGGGCGTTAGGGGCAGGGGCCTACGAGCAGTACTTC.

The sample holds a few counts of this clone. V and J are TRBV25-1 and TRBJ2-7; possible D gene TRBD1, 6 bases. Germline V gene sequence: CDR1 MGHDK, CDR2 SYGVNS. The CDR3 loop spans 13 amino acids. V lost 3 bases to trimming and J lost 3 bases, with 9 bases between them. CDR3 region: CASSDDRNYEQYF. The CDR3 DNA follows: TGTGCCAGCAGTGACGACAGGAACTACGAGCAGTACTTC.

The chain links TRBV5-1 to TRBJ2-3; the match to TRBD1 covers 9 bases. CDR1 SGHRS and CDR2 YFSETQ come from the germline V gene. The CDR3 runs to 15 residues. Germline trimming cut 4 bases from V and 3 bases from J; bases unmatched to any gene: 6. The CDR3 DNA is TGCGCCAGCAGCCACGGACAGGGGAGGACAGATACGCAGTATTTT. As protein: CASSHGQGRTDTQYF.

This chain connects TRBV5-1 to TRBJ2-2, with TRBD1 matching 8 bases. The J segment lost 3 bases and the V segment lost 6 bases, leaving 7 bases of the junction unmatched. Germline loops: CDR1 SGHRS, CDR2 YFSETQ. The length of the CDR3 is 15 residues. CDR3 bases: TGCGCCAGCATCCCCCAGGGGGCGCACACCGGGGAGCTGTTTTTT. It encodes CASIPQGAHTGELFF.

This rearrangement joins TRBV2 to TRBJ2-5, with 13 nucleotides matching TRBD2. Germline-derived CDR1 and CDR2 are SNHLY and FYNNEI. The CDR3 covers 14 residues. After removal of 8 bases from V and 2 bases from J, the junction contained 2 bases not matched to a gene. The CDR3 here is CASGGLAGQETQYF. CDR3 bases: TGTGCCAGCGGGGGACTAGCGGGGCAAGAGACCCAGTACTTC.

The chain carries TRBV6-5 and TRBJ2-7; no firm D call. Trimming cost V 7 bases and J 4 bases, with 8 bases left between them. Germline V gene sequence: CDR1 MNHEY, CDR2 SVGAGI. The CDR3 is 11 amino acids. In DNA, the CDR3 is TGTGCCAGCACCTTGGGATACGAGCAGTACTTC. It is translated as CASTLGYEQYF.

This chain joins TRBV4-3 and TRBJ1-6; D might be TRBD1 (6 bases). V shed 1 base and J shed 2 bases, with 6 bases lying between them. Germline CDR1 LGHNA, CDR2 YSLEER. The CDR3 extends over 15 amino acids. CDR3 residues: CASSQGGPYNSPLHF. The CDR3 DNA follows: TGCGCCAGCAGCCAAGGGGGGCCCTATAATTCACCCCTCCACTTT.

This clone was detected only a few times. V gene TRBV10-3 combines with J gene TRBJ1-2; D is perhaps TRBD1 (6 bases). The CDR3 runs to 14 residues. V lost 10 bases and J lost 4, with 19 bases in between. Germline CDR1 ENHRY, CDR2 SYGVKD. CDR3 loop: CATAGAEGGYGYTF. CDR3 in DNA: TGTGCCACCGCCGGTGCGGAGGGGGGCTATGGCTACACCTTC.

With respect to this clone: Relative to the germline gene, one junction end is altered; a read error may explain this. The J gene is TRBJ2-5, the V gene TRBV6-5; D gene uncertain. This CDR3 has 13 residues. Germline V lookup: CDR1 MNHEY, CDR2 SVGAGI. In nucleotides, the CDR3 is TGTGCCAGCAGTTACTCCCGGGCCTCCCGAGAACACTTC. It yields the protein CASSYSRASREHF.

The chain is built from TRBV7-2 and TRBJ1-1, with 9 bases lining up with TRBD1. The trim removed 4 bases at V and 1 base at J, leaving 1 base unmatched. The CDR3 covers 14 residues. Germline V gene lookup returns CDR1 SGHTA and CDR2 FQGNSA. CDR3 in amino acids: CASSWGQGNTEAFF. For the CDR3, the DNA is TGTGCCAGCAGCTGGGGACAGGGGAACACTGAAGCTTTCTTT.

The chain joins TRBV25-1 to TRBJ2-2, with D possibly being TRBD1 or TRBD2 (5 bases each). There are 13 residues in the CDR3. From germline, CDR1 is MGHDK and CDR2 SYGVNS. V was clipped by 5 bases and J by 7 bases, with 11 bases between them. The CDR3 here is CASSPGTNGELFF. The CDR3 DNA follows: TGTGCCAGCAGTCCCGGGACGAACGGGGAGCTGTTTTTT. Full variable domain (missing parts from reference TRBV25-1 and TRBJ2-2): EADIYQTPRYLVIGTGKKITLECSQTMGHDKMYWYQQDPGMELHLIHYSYGVNSTEKGDLSSESTVSRIRTEHFPLTLESARPSHTSQYLCASSPGTNGELFFGEGSRLTVL.

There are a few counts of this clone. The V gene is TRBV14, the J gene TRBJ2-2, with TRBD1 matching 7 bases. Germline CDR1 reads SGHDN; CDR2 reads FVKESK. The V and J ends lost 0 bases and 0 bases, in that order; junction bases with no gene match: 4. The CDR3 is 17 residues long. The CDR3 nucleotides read TGTGCCAGCAGCCAAGATCCCGGGACAGCGAACACCGGGGAGCTGTTTTTT. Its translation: CASSQDPGTANTGELFF.

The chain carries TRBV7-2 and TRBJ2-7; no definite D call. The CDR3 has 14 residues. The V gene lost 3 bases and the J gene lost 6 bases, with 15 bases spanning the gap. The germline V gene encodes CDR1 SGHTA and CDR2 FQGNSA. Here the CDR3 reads CASSLSWTSGEQYF. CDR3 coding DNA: TGTGCCAGCAGCTTGTCGTGGACCTCTGGCGAGCAGTACTTC.

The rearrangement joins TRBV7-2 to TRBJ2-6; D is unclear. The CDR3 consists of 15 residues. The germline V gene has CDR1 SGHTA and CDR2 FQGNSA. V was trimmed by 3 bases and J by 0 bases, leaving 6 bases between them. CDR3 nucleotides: TGTGCCAGCAGCTTCCTGAGCTCTGGGGCCAACGTCCTGACTTTC. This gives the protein CASSFLSSGANVLTF.